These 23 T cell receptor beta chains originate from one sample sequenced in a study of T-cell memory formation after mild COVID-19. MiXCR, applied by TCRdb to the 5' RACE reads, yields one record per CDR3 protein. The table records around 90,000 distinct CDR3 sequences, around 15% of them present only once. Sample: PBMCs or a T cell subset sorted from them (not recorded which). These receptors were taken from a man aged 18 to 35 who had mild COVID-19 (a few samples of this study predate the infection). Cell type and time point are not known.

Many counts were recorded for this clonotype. CDR3 nucleotide sequence: TGTGCCACCAGTGAGCACAGCTCCTACGAGCAGTACGTC. It is translated as CATSEHSSYEQYV. This chain connects TRBV24-1 to TRBJ2-7; no clear D gene. V lost 4 bases and J lost 0, with 6 bases in between. Germline V lookup: CDR1 KGHDR, CDR2 SFDVKD. The CDR3 extends over 13 amino acids.

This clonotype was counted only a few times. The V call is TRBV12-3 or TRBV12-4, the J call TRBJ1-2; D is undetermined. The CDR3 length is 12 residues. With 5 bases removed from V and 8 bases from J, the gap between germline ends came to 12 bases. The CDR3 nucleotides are TGTGCCAGCAGTCCGGGTGTTCGAGGCTACACCTTC. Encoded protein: CASSPGVRGYTF.

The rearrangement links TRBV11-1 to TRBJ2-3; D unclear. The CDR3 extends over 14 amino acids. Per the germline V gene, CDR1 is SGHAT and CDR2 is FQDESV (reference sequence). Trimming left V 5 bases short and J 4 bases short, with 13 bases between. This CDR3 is CASSPPNIADTQYF. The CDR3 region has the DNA TGTGCCAGCAGCCCACCAAACATCGCAGATACGCAGTATTTT.

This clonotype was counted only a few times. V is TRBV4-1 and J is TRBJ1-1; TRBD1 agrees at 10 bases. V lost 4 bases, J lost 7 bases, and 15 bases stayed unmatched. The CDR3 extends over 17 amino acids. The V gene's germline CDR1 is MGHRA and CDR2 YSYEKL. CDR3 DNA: TGCGCCAGCAGCCGGGGGACAGGGGCCACTTTCATGTTTGAAGCTTTCTTT. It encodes CASSRGTGATFMFEAFF.

In nucleotides, the CDR3 is TGCGCCAGCAGCCCCAAGTATTCTAACTATGGCTACACCTTC. Amino acid sequence: CASSPKYSNYGYTF. The chain employs TRBV4-1 and TRBJ1-2; D uncertain. The CDR3 totals 14 residues. The ends were cut back, 4 bases at V and 0 bases at J, with 9 bases in the middle. Germline lookup yields CDR1 MGHRA and CDR2 YSYEKL.

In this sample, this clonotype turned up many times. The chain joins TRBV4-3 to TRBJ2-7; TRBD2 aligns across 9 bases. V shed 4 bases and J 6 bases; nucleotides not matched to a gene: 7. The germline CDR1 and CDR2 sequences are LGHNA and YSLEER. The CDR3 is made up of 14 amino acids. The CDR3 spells CASSRRTSELEQYF. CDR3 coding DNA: TGCGCCAGCAGCCGCCGGACTAGCGAGCTCGAGCAGTACTTC.

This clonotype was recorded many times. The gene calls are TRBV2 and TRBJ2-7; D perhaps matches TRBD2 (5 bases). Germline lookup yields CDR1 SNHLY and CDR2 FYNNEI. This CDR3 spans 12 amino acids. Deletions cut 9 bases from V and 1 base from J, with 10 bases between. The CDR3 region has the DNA TGTGCCAGTCTCCGGGGATCCTACGAGCAGTACTTC. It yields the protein CASLRGSYEQYF.

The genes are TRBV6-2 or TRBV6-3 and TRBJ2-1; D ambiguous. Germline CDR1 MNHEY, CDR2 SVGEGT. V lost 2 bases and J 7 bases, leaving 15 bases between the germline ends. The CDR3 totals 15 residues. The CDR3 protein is CASSYGMGFPNEQFF. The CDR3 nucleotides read TGTGCCAGCAGTTACGGAATGGGGTTCCCGAATGAGCAGTTCTTC.

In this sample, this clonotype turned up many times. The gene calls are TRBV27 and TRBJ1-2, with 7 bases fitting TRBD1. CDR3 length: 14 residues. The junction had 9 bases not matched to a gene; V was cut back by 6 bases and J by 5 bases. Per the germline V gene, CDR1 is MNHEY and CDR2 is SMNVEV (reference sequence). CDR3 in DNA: TGTGCCAGCAGCCTGGGGACAGACCCTTATGGCTACACCTTC. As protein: CASSLGTDPYGYTF.

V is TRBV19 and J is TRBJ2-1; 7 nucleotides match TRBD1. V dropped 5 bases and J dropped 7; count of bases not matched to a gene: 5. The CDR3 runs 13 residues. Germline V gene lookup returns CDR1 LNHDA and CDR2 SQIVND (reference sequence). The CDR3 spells CASSPGQRNEQFF. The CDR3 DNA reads TGTGCCAGTAGTCCGGGACAGAGGAATGAGCAGTTCTTC.

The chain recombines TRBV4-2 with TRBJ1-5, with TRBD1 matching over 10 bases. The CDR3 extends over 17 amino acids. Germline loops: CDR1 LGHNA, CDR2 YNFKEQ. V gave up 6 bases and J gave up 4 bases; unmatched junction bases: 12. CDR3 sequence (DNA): TGTGCCAGCAGTTACCTGCCCGGGACAGGGGAAAATCAGCCCCAGCATTTT. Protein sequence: CASSYLPGTGENQPQHF.

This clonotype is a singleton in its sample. CDR3 region: CASLGSGEQQETQYF. In DNA, the CDR3 is TGTGCCAGCCTGGGTAGCGGGGAACAACAAGAGACCCAGTACTTC. The chain employs TRBV6-6 and TRBJ2-5; 8 bases are a match to TRBD2. CDR3 length: 15 amino acids. CDR1 is MNHNY and CDR2 is SVGAGI in the germline V gene (reference sequence). With V trimmed by 8 bases and J by 2 bases, 10 bases remained unmatched.

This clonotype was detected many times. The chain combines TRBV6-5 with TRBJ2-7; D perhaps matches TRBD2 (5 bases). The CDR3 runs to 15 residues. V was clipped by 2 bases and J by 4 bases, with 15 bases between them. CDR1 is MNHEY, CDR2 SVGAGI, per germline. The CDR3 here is CASSYGASSQYEQYF. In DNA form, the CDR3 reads TGTGCCAGCAGTTACGGCGCTAGCAGTCAATACGAGCAGTACTTC.

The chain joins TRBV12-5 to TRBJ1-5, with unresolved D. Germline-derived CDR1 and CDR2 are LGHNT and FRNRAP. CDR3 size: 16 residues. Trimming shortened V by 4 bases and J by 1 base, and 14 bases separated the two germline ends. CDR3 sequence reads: CASGSTQDSSNQPQHF. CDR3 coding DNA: TGTGCTAGTGGTTCAACCCAAGATAGCAGCAATCAGCCCCAGCATTTT.

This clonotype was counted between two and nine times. In DNA, the CDR3 is TGTGCCAGCAGTAAGACAGGGACCGGGGCTAATGAAAAACTGTTTTTT. Protein sequence: CASSKTGTGANEKLFF. The V gene is TRBV7-9, the J gene TRBJ1-4; 7 bases agree with TRBD1. CDR1 and CDR2 from the germline V gene are SEHNR and FQNEAQ (reference sequence). The CDR3 loop spans 16 amino acids. With 6 bases clipped from V and 3 bases from J, the junction kept 10 bases outside the gene matches.

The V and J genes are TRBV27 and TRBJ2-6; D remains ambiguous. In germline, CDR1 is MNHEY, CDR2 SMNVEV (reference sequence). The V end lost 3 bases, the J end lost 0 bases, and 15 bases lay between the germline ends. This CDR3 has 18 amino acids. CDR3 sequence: CASSFQVPSYSGANVLTF. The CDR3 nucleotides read TGTGCCAGCAGTTTTCAGGTCCCCTCATACTCTGGGGCCAACGTCCTGACTTTC.

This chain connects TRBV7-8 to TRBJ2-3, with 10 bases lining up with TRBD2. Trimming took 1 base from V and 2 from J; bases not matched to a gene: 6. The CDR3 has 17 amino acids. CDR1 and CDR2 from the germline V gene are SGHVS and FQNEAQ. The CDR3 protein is CASSLDGLADYTDTQYF. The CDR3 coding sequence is TGTGCCAGCAGCTTAGATGGACTAGCGGACTACACAGATACGCAGTATTTT.

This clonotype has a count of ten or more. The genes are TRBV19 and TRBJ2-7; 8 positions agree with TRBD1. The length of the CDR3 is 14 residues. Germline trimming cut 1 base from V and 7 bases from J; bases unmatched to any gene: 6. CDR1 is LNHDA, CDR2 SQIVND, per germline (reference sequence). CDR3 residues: CASSIVDRGWEQYF. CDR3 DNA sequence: TGTGCCAGTAGTATAGTTGACAGGGGATGGGAGCAGTACTTC.

In DNA, the CDR3 is TGTGCCAGCTCCCATTCGGAACCCTACGAGCAGTACTTC. It encodes CASSHSEPYEQYF. J is TRBJ2-7 and V is TRBV27; D is unclear. There are 13 residues in the CDR3. CDR1 and CDR2 (germline): MNHEY, SMNVEV (reference sequence). V lost 8 bases to trimming and J lost 2 bases, with 13 bases between them.

The CDR3 here is CSVAQRGTEAFF. The DNA of the CDR3 is TGCAGCGTTGCCCAGAGGGGCACTGAAGCTTTCTTT. The chain employs TRBV29-1 and TRBJ1-1; maybe TRBD1 (5 bases). Trimming took 4 bases from V and 4 from J, leaving 10 bases between them. The CDR3 loop spans 12 amino acids. Germline CDR1 SQVTM, CDR2 ANQGSEA.

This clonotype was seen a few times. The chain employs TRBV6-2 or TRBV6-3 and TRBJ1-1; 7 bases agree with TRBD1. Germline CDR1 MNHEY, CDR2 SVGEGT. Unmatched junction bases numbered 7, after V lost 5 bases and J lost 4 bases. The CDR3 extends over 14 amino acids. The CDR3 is CASSALTGFTEAFF. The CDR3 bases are TGTGCCAGCAGTGCCTTGACAGGGTTCACTGAAGCTTTCTTT.

Here the CDR3 DNA reads TGTGCCATCGAACAGGGGGGAGGAACCGGGGAGCTGTTTTTT. Protein product: CAIEQGGGTGELFF. The gene calls are TRBV7-9 and TRBJ2-2, with 8 bases matching TRBD1. The germline V gene has CDR1 SEHNR and CDR2 FQNEAQ (reference sequence). With V trimmed by 10 bases and J by 5 bases, 9 bases remained unmatched. The CDR3 spans 14 residues. The full variable domain, completed using reference TRBV7-9 and TRBJ2-2, is DTGVSQNPRHKITKRGQNVTFRCDPISEHNRLYWYRQTLGQGPEFLTYFQNEAQLEKSRLLSDRFSAERPKGSFSTLEIQRTEQGDSAMYLCAIEQGGGTGELFFGEGSRLTVL.

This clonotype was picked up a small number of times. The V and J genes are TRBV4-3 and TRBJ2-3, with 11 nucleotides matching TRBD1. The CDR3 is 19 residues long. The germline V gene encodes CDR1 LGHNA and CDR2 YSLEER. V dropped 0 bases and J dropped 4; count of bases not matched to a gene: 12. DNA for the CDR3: TGCGCCAGCAGCCAAGATGATCTTAGGGGACAGGGGGGCCCAGATACGCAGTATTTT. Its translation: CASSQDDLRGQGGPDTQYF.